Below are 14 T cell receptor beta chains sequenced from a single sample in a study of OX40 agonist ivuxolimab in advanced cancers. Using immunoSEQ multiplex PCR, the repertoire was profiled, and TCRdb retains in-frame clones only, with some absent. The sample includes over 75,000 clones, roughly 92% of them seen just once. This specimen consisted of CD4+ or CD8+ T cells sorted from blood, obtained in a trial of the OX40 agonist ivuxolimab. The receptor set was obtained from an adult with an advanced solid tumor such as melanoma, head and neck, liver or kidney cancer.

The chain couples TRBV28 to TRBJ2-5, with a weak D call TRBD1 (6 bases). The ends were cut back, 3 bases at V and 2 bases at J, with 16 bases in the middle. CDR3 length: 16 amino acids. The germline gives CDR1 MDHEN, CDR2 SYDVKM. CDR3 region: CASSLGQPTSQETQYF. The DNA of the CDR3 is TGTGCCAGCAGTTTGGGACAACCTACGAGTCAAGAGACCCAGTACTTC. The whole variable domain, filled in from reference TRBV28 and TRBJ2-5, reads DVKVTQSSRYLVKRTGEKVFLECVQDMDHENMFWYRQDPGLGLRLIYFSYDVKMKEKGDIPEGYSVSREKKERFSLILESASTNQTSMYLCASSLGQPTSQETQYFGPGTRLLVL.

This clone was observed a single time. The CDR3 nucleotides read TGTGCCAGCAGTGTGTACAGGAATAGCAATCAGCCCCAGCATTTT. This codes for CASSVYRNSNQPQHF. The chain has TRBV2 and TRBJ1-5, with D possibly being TRBD1 (5 bases). CDR3 size: 15 residues. Germline assignment: CDR1 SNHLY and CDR2 FYNNEI. Trimming removed 4 bases from V and 0 bases from J, with 10 bases in between.

This clone was observed a single time. This chain links TRBV2 with TRBJ2-3; D perhaps matches TRBD1 (5 bases). CDR1 is SNHLY, CDR2 FYNNEI, per germline. The CDR3 length is 16 residues. V shed 3 bases and J shed 0 bases, with 13 bases lying between them. The CDR3 reads CASSDGPGHSTDTQYF. CDR3 DNA: TGTGCCAGCAGTGATGGGCCAGGGCATAGCACAGATACGCAGTATTTT.

The chain combines TRBV4-1 with TRBJ2-1; the match to TRBD1 covers 9 bases. V lost 4 bases, J lost 9 bases, and 4 bases stayed unmatched. Germline V gene lookup returns CDR1 MGHRA and CDR2 YSYEKL. This CDR3 spans 13 amino acids. This CDR3 is CASSLDRGGEQFF. CDR3 sequence (DNA): TGCGCCAGCAGCCTGGACAGGGGAGGTGAGCAGTTCTTC.

The chain links TRBV10-1 to TRBJ1-2; D is possibly TRBD1 (6 bases). The germline CDR1 and CDR2 sequences are WNHNN and SYGVQD (reference sequence). This CDR3 spans 14 amino acids. V gave up 3 bases and J gave up 6 bases, with 14 bases separating them. The CDR3 loop reads CASSEQGRGDGYTF. CDR3 coding DNA: TGCGCCAGCAGTGAACAGGGACGGGGCGATGGCTACACCTTC.

This chain uses TRBV12-5 with TRBJ1-5, with 7 bases matching TRBD1. The germline V gene encodes CDR1 LGHNT and CDR2 FRNRAP. CDR3 length: 16 residues. Germline trimming cut 4 bases from V and 1 base from J; bases unmatched to any gene: 7. This chain's CDR3 is CASGWMTGRSNQPQHF. CDR3 bases: TGTGCTAGTGGTTGGATGACAGGGCGCAGCAATCAGCCCCAGCATTTT.

J is TRBJ1-2 and V is TRBV5-5, with 7 nucleotides matching TRBD1. The trim removed 4 bases at V and 8 bases at J, leaving 17 bases unmatched. Germline CDR1 and CDR2: SGHKS and YYEKEE (reference sequence). The CDR3 covers 16 residues. The CDR3 DNA reads TGTGCCAGCAGCCCAATCCCGACAGGGAATGCGGGGGGCTACACCTTC. Translated, it gives CASSPIPTGNAGGYTF. Complete variable domain (other parts from reference TRBV5-5 and TRBJ1-2): DAGVTQSPTHLIKTRGQQVTLRCSPISGHKSVSWYQQVLGQGPQFIFQYYEKEERGRGNFPDRFSARQFPNYSSELNVNALLLGDSALYLCASSPIPTGNAGGYTFGSGTRLTVV.

This rearrangement joins TRBV5-6 to TRBJ2-1; 7 bases fit TRBD2. The V and J ends lost 4 bases and 13 bases, in that order; junction bases with no gene match: 8. In germline, CDR1 is SGHDT, CDR2 YYEEEE. The CDR3 runs 12 residues. CDR3 in DNA: TGTGCCAGCAGCATCGGAAGCGGGACTCAGTTCTTC. It yields the protein CASSIGSGTQFF.

This clone was seen only a few times. This chain joins TRBV9 and TRBJ2-5; TRBD1 is a possible D gene (5 bases). V lost 0 bases, J lost 1 base, and 7 bases lay in between. This CDR3 contains 14 residues. Per germline, CDR1 SGDLS and CDR2 YYNGEE. The CDR3 sequence is CASSVGQGQETQYF. CDR3 sequence (DNA): TGTGCCAGCAGCGTAGGTCAGGGCCAAGAGACCCAGTACTTC.

This clone was found once. This sequence joins TRBV10-3 and TRBJ1-5; TRBD1 matches 7 bases. The CDR3 is made up of 14 amino acids. Unmatched junction bases numbered 10, after V lost 10 bases and J lost 4 bases. Germline V gene sequence: CDR1 ENHRY, CDR2 SYGVKD. The CDR3 is CATKTGEANQPQHF. The CDR3 bases are TGTGCCACCAAAACAGGGGAGGCGAATCAGCCCCAGCATTTT.

The chain employs TRBV5-1 and TRBJ1-2; the D is unclear. The germline V gene encodes CDR1 SGHRS and CDR2 YFSETQ. V dropped 4 bases and J dropped 3 bases, with 10 bases sitting between them. CDR3 length equals 13 residues. The CDR3 here is CASSTFDDYGYTF. Written as DNA, the CDR3 is TGCGCCAGCAGCACCTTCGACGACTATGGCTACACCTTC.

This clone appeared a single time. V is TRBV6-1 and J is TRBJ1-2; no clear D gene. V lost 0 bases and J 5 bases, leaving 7 bases between the germline ends. This CDR3 contains 13 residues. Germline CDR1 reads MNHNS; CDR2 reads SASEGT. The CDR3 here is CASSEALGYGYTF. The CDR3 region has the DNA TGTGCCAGCAGTGAAGCGCTGGGTTATGGCTACACCTTC.

The chain recombines TRBV27 with TRBJ1-1; D call uncertain. Per germline, CDR1 MNHEY and CDR2 SMNVEV (reference sequence). Trimming took 9 bases from V and 6 from J, leaving 17 bases between them. The CDR3 length is 13 residues. CDR3 sequence (DNA): TGTGCCAGAGAACCGCAGACCAACTCTGAAGCTTTCTTT. Amino acid sequence: CAREPQTNSEAFF.

The chain combines TRBV6-1 with TRBJ1-5, with D perhaps matching TRBD1 (5 bases). Germline-derived CDR1 and CDR2 are MNHNS and SASEGT. The V and J ends lost 4 bases and 6 bases respectively, with 22 bases between them. This CDR3 has 17 residues. CDR3 protein: CASSAQGLGRRTQPQHF. CDR3 coding DNA: TGTGCCAGCAGTGCCCAAGGGTTGGGGCGTCGGACTCAGCCCCAGCATTTT.